The 16 T cell receptor beta chains below all came from one sample that was sequenced in a study of vaccination and CD4 T cells after COVID-19. With the Oncomine TCR Beta short-read assay, DNA from cultured CD4+ T cells was sequenced. TCRdb processed the PCR reads anew with MiXCR; each CDR3 protein has one entry. Of some 21,000 distinct CDR3 sequences listed, about 46% were seen once; the top ten hold about 13%. Time point reported: late sampling 161 to 241 days after vaccination in a few convalescent patients. Regarding treatment: approximately 11-day PBMC culture with coronavirus spike peptide pools or control peptides (ViraFEST assay). These TCRs' antigens remain unknown. The sequencing here drew on CD4+ T cells from blood, cultured in vitro, taken about 7 months after SARS-CoV-2 vaccination. The receptor set was obtained from a human donor who had recovered from COVID-19.

The rearrangement links TRBV7-9 to TRBJ2-5, with 8 nucleotides matching TRBD1. CDR1 is SEHNR and CDR2 is FQNEAQ in the germline V gene (reference sequence). The CDR3 is 15 amino acids. The trim removed 2 bases at V and 5 bases at J, leaving 7 bases unmatched. In DNA, the CDR3 is TGTGCCAGCAGCTTACAGGGGGCGGAGTGGGAGACCCAGTACTTC. This translates into CASSLQGAEWETQYF.

This sequence joins TRBV27 and TRBJ1-6; D remains ambiguous. The CDR3 length is 17 residues. V was cut by 6 bases and J by 0 bases, with 15 bases left in between. Germline V gene lookup returns CDR1 MNHEY and CDR2 SMNVEV (reference sequence). Here the CDR3 reads CASSPSSASSYNSPLHF. As DNA, the CDR3 is TGTGCCAGCAGCCCGTCTTCAGCAAGCTCCTATAATTCACCCCTCCACTTT.

By share of the sample, this clonotype is medium-sized (0.01 to 0.1%). The chain recombines TRBV20-1 with TRBJ2-1; 15 positions match TRBD2. Germline V gene sequence: CDR1 DFQATT, CDR2 SNEGSKA (reference sequence). The ends lost 4 bases at V and 12 bases at J; junction bases unmatched: 7. The CDR3 is 14 residues long. CDR3 sequence (DNA): TGCAGTGCTACCTCTAGGGGACTAGCGGGGGGGCAGTTCTTC. Protein: CSATSRGLAGGQFF.

The chain uses TRBV27 and TRBJ2-6; D not resolved. CDR3 length: 15 amino acids. The V and J ends lost 7 bases and 2 bases respectively, with 12 bases between them. Germline V gives CDR1 MNHEY, CDR2 SMNVEV (reference sequence). CDR3 DNA: TGTGCCAGCACCCTTCGTCCGACTGGGGCCAACGTCCTGACTTTC. Protein sequence: CASTLRPTGANVLTF.

This clonotype turned up a few times. The genes are TRBV6-1 and TRBJ2-7; the D is unclear. Germline CDR1 MNHNS, CDR2 SASEGT. CDR3 length: 13 amino acids. Deletions cut 6 bases from V and 4 bases from J, with 13 bases between. The CDR3 region is CASRYSPAYEQYF. Written as DNA, the CDR3 is TGTGCCAGCAGATATTCCCCGGCGTACGAGCAGTACTTC.

The V gene is TRBV20-1, the J gene TRBJ2-3; 8 bases map to TRBD2. V shed 5 bases, J shed 0 bases, and the junction held 7 bases outside the gene matches. This CDR3 is built from 15 residues. Germline CDR1 reads DFQATT; CDR2 reads SNEGSKA (reference sequence). This CDR3 reads CSAVSGVPSTDTQYF. The DNA of the CDR3 is TGCAGTGCTGTTAGCGGGGTCCCTAGCACAGATACGCAGTATTTT.

The sample holds one count of this clonotype. This chain links TRBV6-1 with TRBJ2-7, with 10 bases identical to TRBD1. Germline-derived CDR1 and CDR2 are MNHNS and SASEGT. The J segment lost 4 bases and the V segment lost 5 bases, leaving 8 bases of the junction unmatched. CDR3 length: 15 amino acids. CDR3 sequence reads: CASSRELGQGYEQYF. The CDR3 nucleotides are TGTGCCAGCAGTAGGGAACTGGGACAGGGGTACGAGCAGTACTTC.

The chain joins TRBV20-1 to TRBJ2-3, with 11 bases identical to TRBD2. CDR1 DFQATT and CDR2 SNEGSKA come from the germline V gene (reference sequence). The CDR3 has 14 residues. With 2 bases clipped from V and 7 bases from J, the junction kept 5 bases outside the gene matches. CDR3 DNA: TGCAGTGCTAGACTAGCGGGAGGAAGCAATACGCAGTATTTT. Translated, it gives CSARLAGGSNTQYF.

This clonotype was observed a single time. This sequence joins TRBV10-3 and TRBJ1-3; 9 bases agree with TRBD1. CDR3 length: 14 residues. Germline V gene lookup returns CDR1 ENHRY and CDR2 SYGVKD. Trimming at V came to 6 bases and at J to 4 bases, leaving 4 bases not matched to a gene. The CDR3 DNA is TGTGCCATCAGCCCGACAGGGGGGGGAAACACCATATATTTT. Translation: CAISPTGGGNTIYF.

This clonotype has more than one count but fewer than ten. The V gene is TRBV20-1, the J gene TRBJ2-2, with D tentatively TRBD2 (5 bases). V lost 6 bases, J lost 5 bases, and 16 bases lay in between. The CDR3 is made up of 14 amino acids. Germline loops: CDR1 DFQATT, CDR2 SNEGSKA (reference sequence). The DNA for the CDR3 is TGCAGTGCGCGGAAGGGAGCGCATACCGGGGAGCTGTTTTTT. The encoded protein is CSARKGAHTGELFF.

This clonotype has more than one count but fewer than ten. DNA for the CDR3: TGTGCCAGCAGCCCCACCAGCACTGAAGCTTTCTTT. It yields the protein CASSPTSTEAFF. The J gene is TRBJ1-1, the V gene TRBV7-2; D is uncertain. This CDR3 has 12 residues. Germline V gives CDR1 SGHTA, CDR2 FQGNSA. V gave up 5 bases and J gave up 4 bases, with 8 bases separating them.

The chain uses TRBV19 and TRBJ1-5; tentatively, D is TRBD1 (5 bases). Germline assignment: CDR1 LNHDA and CDR2 SQIVND (reference sequence). The CDR3 loop spans 15 amino acids. V was pared by 5 bases and J by 0 bases, with 11 bases between. CDR3 sequence reads: CASSSGTPSNQPQHF. Written as DNA, the CDR3 is TGTGCCAGTAGTTCCGGGACGCCTAGCAATCAGCCCCAGCATTTT.

This clonotype was observed a single time. V is TRBV18 and J is TRBJ2-1; D gene uncertain. Germline CDR1 and CDR2: KGHSH and LQKENI. The length of the CDR3 is 15 residues. Trimming removed 1 base from V and 4 bases from J, with 11 bases in between. The CDR3 coding sequence is TGTGCCAGCTCACCACTCGCGGCTCCGTACAATGAGCAGTTCTTC. Translated: CASSPLAAPYNEQFF.

The J gene is TRBJ1-1, the V gene TRBV20-1, with D uncertain. The CDR3 loop spans 16 amino acids. V dropped 0 bases and J dropped 0 bases, with 14 bases sitting between them. Germline V gene data show CDR1 as DFQATT and CDR2 as SNEGSKA (reference sequence). CDR3 region: CSARDQQAPMNTEAFF. The CDR3 coding sequence is TGCAGTGCTAGAGATCAGCAAGCTCCAATGAACACTGAAGCTTTCTTT.

The rearrangement links TRBV7-2 to TRBJ2-3, with D perhaps given as TRBD1 or TRBD2 (5 bases each). The germline CDR1 and CDR2 sequences are SGHTA and FQGNSA. V lost 8 bases to trimming and J lost 6 bases, with 18 bases between them. The CDR3 has 14 amino acids. This CDR3 reads CASRGTKERDTQYF. The CDR3 nucleotides read TGTGCCAGCCGGGGCACAAAGGAGAGGGATACGCAGTATTTT.

The gene calls are TRBV11-2 and TRBJ1-6; TRBD1 is a possible D gene (5 bases). The CDR3 is made up of 15 amino acids. Per germline, CDR1 SGHAT and CDR2 FQNNGV. Between the trimmed V and J ends, which lost 1 base and 9 bases, there was a span of 13 bases. CDR3 DNA: TGTGCCAGCAGCTTAGTCCCGGGGGATAGTTCACCCCTCCACTTT. Translation: CASSLVPGDSSPLHF.